This TCR beta chain was observed in a study of blood T cell repertoires in COVID-19. About the research overall: PBMCs, B-cell-depleted T cells, or T cells provided the cDNA or gDNA that made up the material.

The CDR3 consists of 15 residues. Trimming stripped 5 bases from V and 6 bases from J, with 18 bases between. Germline V gene data show CDR1 as SGHDT and CDR2 as YYEEEE. How the authors handled the data: The authors estimated nucleated cell counts from reference gene primer amplification. Method: immunoSEQ multiplex PCR; TCRdb's copy keeps in-frame clones and lacks some. D and trimming come from the DNA, and the V and J calls and clone size come from that table. Here the sample spans 35,000 to 40,000 clones, 87% being singletons. Seattle participants joined during active infection and were tracked over time.

The receptor was derived from a man aged 55 to 70 with COVID-19, enrolled during active disease. The chain recombines TRBV5-6 with TRBJ2-1; possibly TRBD2 for D (6 bases). The sample consisted of peripheral blood. The CDR3 region is CASSSLLGGANEQFF. The CDR3 DNA sequence: TGTGCCAGCAGTTCCCTACTCGGGGGAGCCAATGAGCAGTTCTTC.